These 21 T cell receptor beta chains were sequenced from one sample in a study of blood T cell repertoires in COVID-19. TCRdb's table, derived via immunoSEQ multiplex PCR, lists solely in-frame clones and lacks some. This sample has around 150,000 clones, with roughly 80% found just once. Material: peripheral blood. These receptors came from a man aged 45-65 years with acute or convalescent COVID-19.

The chain has TRBV30 and TRBJ1-5; TRBD1 is a possible D gene (5 bases). In germline, CDR1 is GTSNPN, CDR2 SVGIG (reference sequence). V dropped 2 bases and J dropped 9 bases, with 20 bases sitting between them. This CDR3 has 15 residues. CDR3 protein: CAWSLPGTPLGPQHF. The CDR3, as DNA: TGTGCCTGGAGTTTACCCGGGACTCCCCTAGGGCCCCAGCATTTT.

CDR3 sequence (DNA): TGTGCCAGCAGCGGGGGCTACAGGAGCTCTGGAAACACCATATATTTT. It codes for CASSGGYRSSGNTIYF. The chain couples TRBV9 to TRBJ1-3; D may be TRBD1 (5 bases). From germline, CDR1 is SGDLS and CDR2 YYNGEE. CDR3 length: 16 amino acids. V lost 3 bases to trimming and J lost 0 bases, with 13 bases between them.

This sequence joins TRBV19 and TRBJ1-4; D remains ambiguous. The CDR3 consists of 12 residues. The germline CDR1 and CDR2 sequences are LNHDA and SQIVND (reference sequence). V lost 3 bases, J lost 13 bases, and 12 bases lay in between. CDR3 region: CASSIPRSRLFF. The CDR3 region has the DNA TGTGCCAGTAGTATTCCGAGAAGTAGACTGTTTTTT.

The chain recombines TRBV3-1 (or the pseudogene TRBV3-2) with TRBJ2-1; 8 positions agree with TRBD2. V was pared by 4 bases and J by 6 bases, with 11 bases of the junction left unmatched. Germline V CDR1 and CDR2: LGHDT, YNNKEL (reference sequence). CDR3 length equals 16 residues. CDR3: CASSPSGGPRPNEQFF. As DNA, the CDR3 is TGTGCCAGCAGCCCATCGGGGGGGCCTCGCCCCAATGAGCAGTTCTTC.

This clone was recorded a few times. V usage is TRBV6-5 and J usage is TRBJ1-6; tentatively, D is TRBD1 (5 bases). The V end lost 8 bases, the J end lost 2 bases, and 10 bases lay between the germline ends. Per the germline V gene, CDR1 is MNHEY and CDR2 is SVGAGI. CDR3 length: 14 residues. In nucleotides, the CDR3 is TGTGCCAGCTCGGCGGGACCCTATAATTCACCCCTCCACTTT. This encodes CASSAGPYNSPLHF.

This chain joins TRBV19 and TRBJ2-3, with 8 bases fitting TRBD1. V lost 7 bases, J lost 8 bases, and 8 bases stayed unmatched. This CDR3 is 13 amino acids long. Germline values: CDR1 LNHDA, CDR2 SQIVND (reference sequence). The DNA for the CDR3 is TGTGCCAGTACCGACAGGGGAATTGGTACGCAGTATTTT. Translated, it gives CASTDRGIGTQYF.

The gene calls are TRBV6-5 and TRBJ2-7; the match to TRBD1 covers 8 bases. Trimming took 6 bases from V and 1 from J; bases not matched to a gene: 5. CDR1 and CDR2 (germline): MNHEY, SVGAGI. The CDR3 sequence is 14 residues long. The CDR3 here is CASSRQGLSYEQYF. The CDR3, as DNA: TGTGCCAGCAGCCGACAGGGGTTGTCCTACGAGCAGTACTTC.

The chain carries TRBV30 and TRBJ1-6; perhaps TRBD1 as D (6 bases). The CDR3 consists of 13 residues. Germline V gene lookup returns CDR1 GTSNPN and CDR2 SVGIG (reference sequence). Trimming cost V 8 bases and J 8 bases, with 16 bases left between them. CDR3 sequence: CANWGPRDSPLHF. The CDR3 bases are TGTGCCAACTGGGGGCCTCGGGATTCACCCCTCCACTTT.

This sequence joins TRBV2 and TRBJ1-1; 7 positions agree with TRBD1. The CDR3 spans 16 residues. Germline values: CDR1 SNHLY, CDR2 FYNNEI. The V gene end was trimmed by 6 bases and the J gene end by 4 bases; junction bases not matched to a gene: 14. The CDR3 here is CASSKPNQGVGTEAFF. The CDR3 DNA follows: TGTGCCAGCAGCAAGCCAAACCAGGGGGTCGGCACTGAAGCTTTCTTT.

The chain recombines TRBV29-1 with TRBJ1-1; TRBD1 matches at 7 bases. The CDR3 has 12 amino acids. The V segment lost 6 bases and the J segment 1 base; nucleotides outside the gene matches: 2. The germline V gene encodes CDR1 SQVTM and CDR2 ANQGSEA. The CDR3 here is CSVRQGNTEAFF. DNA for the CDR3: TGCAGCGTAAGACAGGGGAACACTGAAGCTTTCTTT.

Concerning this clone itself: The germline gene is not matched at one end of the junction; a read error may be the cause. The V call is TRBV3-1 (or the pseudogene TRBV3-2), the J call TRBJ2-3; 7 bases line up with TRBD2. Germline assignment: CDR1 LGHDT and CDR2 YNNKEL (reference sequence). The CDR3 runs 16 residues. The CDR3 region has the DNA TGTGCCAGCAGCCATTTTCTGCGGGGGAGCACGGATACGCAGTATTTT. The encoded protein is CASSHFLRGSTDTQYF.

The sample holds a few counts of this clone. The chain uses TRBV1 and TRBJ2-7; the table assigns TRBD2, which was not confirmed against the DNA. TRBV1 is labeled a pseudogene. The CDR3 has 16 residues. In DNA form, the CDR3 reads TGCACCAGGCCCGGGACTAGCGGGGGGACCTCCTACGAGCAGTACGTC. It translates to CTRPGTSGGTSYEQYV.

The gene calls are TRBV19 and TRBJ1-2, with TRBD1 matching over 7 bases. The CDR3 is 14 amino acids. The germline V gene has CDR1 LNHDA and CDR2 SQIVND (reference sequence). J was trimmed by 8 bases and V by 10 bases; bases with no gene match: 16. The CDR3 loop is CATLSTGYLGGYTF. DNA of the CDR3: TGTGCCACCCTATCGACAGGGTACCTCGGGGGCTACACCTTC. Looking up the rest from reference TRBV19 and TRBJ1-2 gives the full variable domain: DGGITQSPKYLFRKEGQNVTLSCEQNLNHDAMYWYRQDPGQGLRLIYYSQIVNDFQKGDIAEGYSVSREKKESFPLTVTSAQKNPTAFYLCATLSTGYLGGYTFGSGTRLTVV.

This sequence joins TRBV15 and TRBJ1-2; 7 positions match TRBD1. Germline CDR1 and CDR2: LNHNV and YYDKDF (reference sequence). J was trimmed by 4 bases and V by 0 bases; bases with no gene match: 5. The CDR3 extends over 15 amino acids. CDR3 loop: CATSRETGRLYGYTF. CDR3 nucleotides: TGTGCCACCAGCAGAGAGACAGGGAGGCTCTATGGCTACACCTTC.

The chain has TRBV24-1 and TRBJ2-1, with TRBD1 matching 9 bases. V shed 4 bases, J shed 4 bases, and the junction held 4 bases outside the gene matches. The V gene's germline CDR1 is KGHDR and CDR2 SFDVKD. This CDR3 spans 15 amino acids. The CDR3 loop is CATSDPGTGYNEQFF. The CDR3 DNA reads TGTGCCACCAGTGACCCCGGGACAGGGTACAATGAGCAGTTCTTC.

The V and J genes are TRBV7-8 and TRBJ1-5; possible D gene TRBD1, 6 bases. The germline gives CDR1 SGHVS, CDR2 FQNEAQ. Trimming removed 4 bases from V and 4 bases from J, with 11 bases in between. The CDR3 has 14 amino acids. The CDR3 nucleotides read TGTGCCAGCAGCTGGGGGCATGGGAATCAGCCCCAGCATTTT. This encodes CASSWGHGNQPQHF.

The chain combines TRBV28 with TRBJ2-1; 9 nucleotides align to TRBD1. The CDR3 is 17 amino acids. The V segment lost 6 bases and the J segment 4 bases; nucleotides outside the gene matches: 13. Per germline, CDR1 MDHEN and CDR2 SYDVKM. The CDR3 coding sequence is TGTGCCAGCAGGCCTGGAGCGGGGACAGGGATGTACAATGAGCAGTTCTTC. Translating gives CASRPGAGTGMYNEQFF.

The rearrangement links TRBV7-2 to TRBJ1-1; unclear D gene. The CDR3 has 13 residues. Per the germline V gene, CDR1 is SGHTA and CDR2 is FQGNSA. V lost 4 bases, J lost 1 base, and 7 bases lay in between. The CDR3 DNA is TGTGCCAGCAGCTCCCCGTGGAACACTGAAGCTTTCTTT. As protein: CASSSPWNTEAFF.

This clone came up once. The chain carries TRBV7-2 and TRBJ1-1; 12 bases line up with TRBD1. CDR3 length: 16 amino acids. J gave up 6 bases and V 5 bases, and 10 bases lay outside the gene matches. Germline loops: CDR1 SGHTA, CDR2 FQGNSA. The CDR3 nucleotides read TGTGCCAGCAGCATGGGGACAGGGGGCGCCTCTCCTGAAGCTTTCTTT. Its translation: CASSMGTGGASPEAFF.

This clone was seen once. J is TRBJ1-1 and V is TRBV3-1 (or the pseudogene TRBV3-2), with D possibly TRBD1 on 5 matching bases. The CDR3 loop spans 14 amino acids. V was pared by 2 bases and J by 5 bases, with 12 bases between. Germline V gives CDR1 LGHDT, CDR2 YNNKEL (reference sequence). The CDR3 region is CASSQFGGGTEAFF. The CDR3 nucleotides are TGTGCCAGCAGCCAATTCGGGGGTGGGACTGAAGCTTTCTTT.

This clone was recorded once. The chain joins TRBV7-8 to TRBJ2-7, with a tentative D call TRBD1 (5 bases). This CDR3 region has 14 residues. V lost 2 bases to trimming and J lost 4 bases, with 12 bases between them. The germline gives CDR1 SGHVS, CDR2 FQNEAQ. Here the CDR3 DNA reads TGTGCCAGCAGCTTAAATCAGGGTAATTACGAGCAGTACGTC. It translates to CASSLNQGNYEQYV.